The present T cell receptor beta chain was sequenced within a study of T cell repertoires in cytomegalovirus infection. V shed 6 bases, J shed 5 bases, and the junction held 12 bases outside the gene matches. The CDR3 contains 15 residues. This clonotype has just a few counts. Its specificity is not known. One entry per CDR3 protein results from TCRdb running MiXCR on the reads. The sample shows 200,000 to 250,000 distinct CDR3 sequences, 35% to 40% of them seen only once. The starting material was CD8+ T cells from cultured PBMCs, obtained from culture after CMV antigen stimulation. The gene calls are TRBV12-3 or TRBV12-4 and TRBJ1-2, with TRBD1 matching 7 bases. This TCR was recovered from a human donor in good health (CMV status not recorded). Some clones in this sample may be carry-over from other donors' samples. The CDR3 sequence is CASRVTGAPDYGYTF. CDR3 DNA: TGTGCCAGCAGAGTCACAGGGGCCCCGGATTATGGCTACACCTTC.